This passage covers 31 T cell receptor beta chains from one sample sequenced in a study of blood T cells in healthy people across ages. Then a second PCR, running roughly 7 to 11 cycles, was carried out with a sample-barcoded 5' primer and a J-beta primer mix. MiXCR was run by TCRdb on the 5' RACE reads, yielding one entry per CDR3 protein. The sample includes roughly 1,300,000 distinct CDR3 sequences, approximately 59% of them seen just once. Sequencing was done on a sample of blood. Every receptor here comes from a man aged 18 to 29 in good health.

The rearrangement uses TRBV4-1 and TRBJ1-2; a possible D gene is TRBD1 (5 bases). Germline V gene lookup returns CDR1 MGHRA and CDR2 YSYEKL. The V and J ends lost 1 base and 2 bases respectively, with 14 bases between them. The CDR3 covers 16 residues. The CDR3 region is CASSQGPGQENYGYTF. The CDR3 DNA sequence: TGCGCCAGCAGCCAAGGACCGGGGCAGGAAAACTATGGCTACACCTTC.

V usage is TRBV28 and J usage is TRBJ2-7; perhaps TRBD2 as D (6 bases). The germline V gene encodes CDR1 MDHEN and CDR2 SYDVKM. The V end lost 2 bases, the J end lost 1 base, and 9 bases lay between the germline ends. CDR3 length equals 14 residues. The CDR3 loop reads CASSLRGYSYEQYF. Here the CDR3 DNA reads TGTGCCAGCAGTTTACGGGGGTATTCCTACGAGCAGTACTTC.

This clonotype turned up a few times. The genes are TRBV4-1 and TRBJ2-7, with TRBD1 matching 10 bases. The CDR3 contains 16 residues. The junction had 10 bases not matched to a gene; V was cut back by 4 bases and J by 4 bases. From germline, CDR1 is MGHRA and CDR2 YSYEKL. The CDR3 DNA reads as TGCGCCAGCAGCCGGCTCGGGACAGGGGAATTTTACGAGCAGTACTTC. It encodes CASSRLGTGEFYEQYF.

In this sample, this clonotype turned up a few times. V gene TRBV4-2 combines with J gene TRBJ2-7; TRBD2 matches 14 bases. From germline, CDR1 is LGHNA and CDR2 YNFKEQ. The CDR3 length is 17 residues. The J segment lost 0 bases and the V segment lost 5 bases, leaving 6 bases of the junction unmatched. The CDR3 sequence is CASSLGLAGATSYEQYF. Here the CDR3 DNA reads TGTGCCAGCAGCTTGGGACTAGCGGGGGCCACCTCCTACGAGCAGTACTTC.

The V and J genes are TRBV7-2 and TRBJ2-4, with a tentative D call TRBD1 (5 bases). The V gene lost 1 base and the J gene lost 6 bases, with 7 bases spanning the gap. Germline V gene lookup returns CDR1 SGHTA and CDR2 FQGNSA. This CDR3 spans 13 amino acids. As DNA, the CDR3 is TGTGCCAGCAGCTTAGTCCAGGGAAACATTCAGTACTTC. Its translation: CASSLVQGNIQYF.

This sequence joins TRBV7-2 and TRBJ1-2, with D tentatively TRBD1 (6 bases). CDR1 and CDR2 from the germline V gene are SGHTA and FQGNSA. Trimming removed 1 base from V and 1 base from J, with 16 bases in between. The CDR3 extends over 17 amino acids. The CDR3 DNA sequence: TGTGCCAGCAGCTTAGATCGGGGAGGACAGATTAACTATGGCTACACCTTC. Protein: CASSLDRGGQINYGYTF.

The rearrangement joins TRBV12-3 or TRBV12-4 to TRBJ2-3; D is uncertain. Trimming shortened V by 6 bases and J by 9 bases, and 13 bases separated the two germline ends. This CDR3 comprises 12 residues. CDR3 nucleotides: TGTGCCAGCAGCGAAAGTAGGTTCACGCAGTATTTT. Translation gives CASSESRFTQYF.

The V call is TRBV10-3, the J call TRBJ2-5; 10 bases line up with TRBD2. V shed 0 bases and J 5 bases; nucleotides not matched to a gene: 3. CDR1 is ENHRY, CDR2 SYGVKD, per germline. This CDR3 is built from 15 residues. The DNA for the CDR3 is TGTGCCATCAGTGAGTCGAAACTAGCGGGGGAGACCCAGTACTTC. As protein: CAISESKLAGETQYF.

The chain combines TRBV2 with TRBJ2-7; possibly TRBD1 for D (5 bases). The CDR3 is 12 amino acids. Germline V gene sequence: CDR1 SNHLY, CDR2 FYNNEI. V shed 7 bases and J shed 5 bases, with 12 bases lying between them. The CDR3 sequence: CASKSDSDEQYF. The CDR3 DNA reads TGTGCCAGCAAATCCGACAGTGACGAGCAGTACTTC.

This chain joins TRBV7-9 and TRBJ2-1; no definite D call. The V and J ends lost 5 bases and 8 bases respectively, with 10 bases between them. CDR3 size: 12 residues. Germline values: CDR1 SEHNR, CDR2 FQNEAQ (reference sequence). CDR3 region: CASSLQVYEQFF. CDR3 DNA sequence: TGTGCCAGCAGCCTCCAGGTTTATGAGCAGTTCTTC.

V is TRBV6-5 and J is TRBJ1-1, with no clear D. Germline V gene lookup returns CDR1 MNHEY and CDR2 SVGAGI. Trimming stripped 4 bases from V and 1 base from J, with 7 bases between. The CDR3 totals 13 residues. The CDR3 is CASSFTRNTEAFF. Written as DNA, the CDR3 is TGTGCCAGCAGTTTCACGAGGAACACTGAAGCTTTCTTT.

This clonotype was seen more than once but under ten times. The chain combines TRBV6-5 with TRBJ2-7, with D tentatively TRBD2 (10 bases). There are 15 residues in the CDR3. Germline V CDR1 and CDR2: MNHEY, SVGAGI. V was clipped by 8 bases and J by 7 bases, with 24 bases between them. The CDR3 DNA follows: TGTGCCAGCGAGCGGGGGGGACAGGGCATTCGGGAGCAGTACTTC. Encoded protein: CASERGGQGIREQYF.

For this clonotype: One junction end disagrees with the germline gene, perhaps due to a read error. This chain joins TRBV6-1 and TRBJ2-3; 10 nucleotides line up with TRBD2. The CDR3 length is 19 residues. CDR1 is MNHNS and CDR2 is SASEGT in the germline V gene. The chain's CDR3 is CVSSESLAGGTASTDTQYF. The CDR3 DNA reads as TGTGTCAGCAGTGAGAGTTTAGCGGGGGGCACCGCTAGCACAGATACGCAGTATTTT.

The chain carries TRBV4-2 and TRBJ2-3; 8 nucleotides align to TRBD2. In germline, CDR1 is LGHNA, CDR2 YNFKEQ. Trimming removed 0 bases from V and 1 base from J; junction bases left unmatched: 6. The CDR3 spans 17 residues. CDR3 amino acids: CASSQDYLAGRTDTQYF. In DNA, the CDR3 is TGTGCCAGCAGCCAAGACTACCTAGCGGGCCGCACAGATACGCAGTATTTT.

There are many counts of this clonotype. The chain has TRBV10-3 and TRBJ2-3; the match to TRBD2 covers 13 bases. Trimming removed 8 bases from V and 2 bases from J; junction bases left unmatched: 7. This CDR3 contains 16 residues. Per the germline V gene, CDR1 is ENHRY and CDR2 is SYGVKD. As DNA, the CDR3 is TGTGCCATCTCGCGGACTAGCGGGAGAGCCACAGATACGCAGTATTTT. This translates into CAISRTSGRATDTQYF.

The chain employs TRBV11-2 and TRBJ1-1; D call uncertain. The germline gives CDR1 SGHAT, CDR2 FQNNGV. Trimming left V 5 bases short and J 0 bases short, with 13 bases between. The CDR3 spans 15 residues. CDR3 protein: CASSRVGTMNTEAFF. The CDR3 DNA is TGTGCCAGCAGCCGGGTGGGCACGATGAACACTGAAGCTTTCTTT. Complete variable domain (other parts from reference TRBV11-2 and TRBJ1-1): EAGVAQSPRYKIIEKRQSVAFWCNPISGHATLYWYQQILGQGPKLLIQFQNNGVVDDSQLPKDRFSAERLKGVDSTLKIQPAKLEDSAVYLCASSRVGTMNTEAFFGQGTRLTVV.

The J gene is TRBJ2-7, the V gene TRBV3-1; either TRBD1 or TRBD2 may fit D (5 bases each). CDR1 is LGHDT, CDR2 YNNKEL, per germline (reference sequence). Trimming shortened V by 1 base and J by 6 bases, and 13 bases separated the two germline ends. CDR3 length: 14 amino acids. In DNA, the CDR3 is TGTGCCAGCAGCCAAGGAAGGGGACCCCGCGAGCAGTACTTC. This codes for CASSQGRGPREQYF.

This rearrangement joins TRBV6-6 to TRBJ2-1; 7 bases are a match to TRBD2. Germline loops: CDR1 MNHNY, CDR2 SVGAGI (reference sequence). With 8 bases clipped from V and 2 bases from J, the junction kept 6 bases outside the gene matches. CDR3 size: 14 residues. The CDR3 DNA sequence: TGTGCCAGCGGGGCTAGCGGTACCTACAATGAGCAGTTCTTC. Translating it yields CASGASGTYNEQFF.

This clonotype has only a few counts. CDR3 DNA sequence: TGCGCCAGCAGCCGGCAGGGGTATGATGGTGGAAACACCATATATTTT. This translates into CASSRQGYDGGNTIYF. J is TRBJ1-3 and V is TRBV4-1; D might be TRBD1 (6 bases). The V end was cut by 4 bases, the J end by 3 bases, with 16 bases between. The CDR3 totals 16 residues. The V gene's germline CDR1 is MGHRA and CDR2 YSYEKL.

This chain links TRBV29-1 with TRBJ1-2; D unresolved. Trimming removed 1 base from V and 3 bases from J, with 15 bases in between. The CDR3 loop spans 15 amino acids. The V gene's germline CDR1 is SQVTM and CDR2 ANQGSEA. CDR3 protein: CSVEVSGEWDYGYTF. Written as DNA, the CDR3 is TGCAGCGTTGAAGTATCCGGGGAATGGGACTATGGCTACACCTTC.

In this sample, this clonotype turned up a few times. CDR3 nucleotide sequence: TGTGCCATCAGTGTTGGAGGGGACGAGCAGTACTTC. Its translation is CAISVGGDEQYF. The chain combines TRBV10-3 with TRBJ2-7; maybe TRBD2 (6 bases). CDR3 size: 12 residues. Trimming stripped 4 bases from V and 5 bases from J, with 9 bases between. The germline gives CDR1 ENHRY, CDR2 SYGVKD.

The chain combines TRBV6-5 with TRBJ2-5, with D possibly TRBD2 on 7 matching bases. The CDR3 is 14 residues long. Germline CDR1 is MNHEY and CDR2 is SVGAGI. Trimming left V 0 bases short and J 7 bases short, with 12 bases between. As DNA, the CDR3 is TGTGCCAGCAGTTACTCTAGGGGGGGAGGGACCCAGTACTTC. Translated, it gives CASSYSRGGGTQYF.

The rearrangement links TRBV7-2 to TRBJ2-5; no reliable D call. The V gene's germline CDR1 is SGHTA and CDR2 FQGNSA. Trimming took 5 bases from V and 2 from J, leaving 15 bases between them. CDR3 size: 15 residues. This chain's CDR3 is CASSPPTGVQETQYF. The CDR3 DNA follows: TGTGCCAGCAGCCCCCCCACGGGTGTTCAAGAGACCCAGTACTTC.

The chain uses TRBV4-1 and TRBJ2-4; 8 positions match TRBD2. Germline values: CDR1 MGHRA, CDR2 YSYEKL. V trimming: 3 bases; J trimming: 0 bases; junction bases outside the gene matches: 7. CDR3 length equals 17 residues. In DNA, the CDR3 is TGCGCCAGCAGCCAGGGAGGCGGGGGGCGAGCCAAAAACATTCAGTACTTC. Amino acids: CASSQGGGGRAKNIQYF.

This clonotype has only a few counts. J is TRBJ1-5 and V is TRBV10-3; TRBD1 matches 8 bases. After removal of 2 bases from V and 6 bases from J, the junction contained 6 bases not matched to a gene. Germline V lookup: CDR1 ENHRY, CDR2 SYGVKD. CDR3 size: 15 residues. This CDR3 is CAISEGQGSGQPQHF. Written as DNA, the CDR3 is TGTGCCATCAGTGAGGGACAGGGCTCAGGTCAGCCCCAGCATTTT.

This clonotype was recorded a few times. The chain employs TRBV5-1 and TRBJ2-1, with 10 nucleotides matching TRBD1. CDR1 is SGHRS and CDR2 is YFSETQ in the germline V gene. V dropped 4 bases and J dropped 6; count of bases not matched to a gene: 7. The CDR3 totals 15 residues. DNA of the CDR3: TGCGCCAGCAGCCCGGGGACAGGGGCAACCAATGAGCAGTTCTTC. As protein: CASSPGTGATNEQFF.

This rearrangement joins TRBV4-1 to TRBJ2-7, with D perhaps TRBD2 (6 bases). Germline-derived CDR1 and CDR2 are MGHRA and YSYEKL. This CDR3 has 15 residues. V lost 4 bases to trimming and J lost 3 bases, with 16 bases between them. CDR3 in amino acids: CASSPDGGNFYEQYF. Written as DNA, the CDR3 is TGCGCCAGCAGCCCAGATGGGGGGAACTTCTACGAGCAGTACTTC.

The V gene is TRBV14, the J gene TRBJ1-2; a weak D match, TRBD1 (6 bases). With 3 bases removed from V and 6 bases from J, the gap between germline ends came to 17 bases. Looked up from germline, CDR1 is SGHDN and CDR2 is FVKESK. CDR3 length equals 15 residues. DNA of the CDR3: TGTGCCAGCAGCCATAGGCGACAGGCGATAGATGGCTACACCTTC. It is translated as CASSHRRQAIDGYTF.

The CDR3 is CASSFRWDLTYEQYF. CDR3 DNA: TGTGCCAGCAGCTTTAGATGGGACCTTACCTACGAGCAGTACTTC. The chain carries TRBV11-1 and TRBJ2-7; D possibly uses TRBD1 or TRBD2 (5 bases each). The CDR3 length is 15 residues. Per germline, CDR1 SGHAT and CDR2 FQDESV (reference sequence). With 3 bases removed from V and 2 bases from J, the gap between germline ends came to 14 bases.

This clonotype has just a few counts. J is TRBJ1-6 and V is TRBV12-3 or TRBV12-4, with D uncertain. The V end was cut by 6 bases, the J end by 9 bases, with 6 bases between. The CDR3 loop spans 11 amino acids. CDR3 region: CASSRSSPLHF. The CDR3, as DNA: TGTGCCAGCAGCCGCTCTTCACCCCTCCACTTT.

V is TRBV5-1 and J is TRBJ2-5; 12 bases map to TRBD2. The last part of the DNA fits TRBJ2-7 better; the J call may be wrong. Germline V lookup: CDR1 SGHRS, CDR2 YFSETQ. The CDR3 spans 17 residues. The CDR3 sequence: CASSLGATSGSAYEQYF. In DNA, the CDR3 is TGCGCCAGCAGCTTGGGAGCGACTAGCGGGAGTGCCTACGAGCAGTACTTC.